The 30 T cell receptor beta chains listed next were all sequenced from one sample in a study of cytomegalovirus exposure and HLA in healthy donors. PCR involved 60 Vbeta and 13 Jbeta primers. TCRdb's table, derived via immunoSEQ multiplex PCR, lists solely in-frame clones and lacks some. This sample yields 90,000 to 150,000 clones, of which about 76% are seen a single time; less than 2.5% belongs to the top ten. The sample taken for sequencing was PBMCs. These receptors originate from a middle-aged woman in good health and CMV-seronegative.

The chain couples TRBV19 to TRBJ1-4; tentative D call: TRBD1 (6 bases). This CDR3 contains 14 residues. V was shortened by 4 bases and J by 10 bases, with 16 bases between the two germline ends. Germline CDR1 LNHDA, CDR2 SQIVND (reference sequence). Here the CDR3 reads CASSRTRDTVKLFF. In nucleotides, the CDR3 is TGTGCCAGTAGTAGGACCAGGGACACCGTAAAACTGTTTTTT.

Many counts were recorded for this clone. V usage is TRBV27 and J usage is TRBJ1-1; 10 bases map to TRBD1. From germline, CDR1 is MNHEY and CDR2 SMNVEV (reference sequence). This CDR3 comprises 15 residues. With V trimmed by 5 bases and J by 5 bases, 8 bases remained unmatched. This CDR3 reads CASSLTGTGATEAFF. As DNA, the CDR3 is TGTGCCAGCAGTCTCACCGGGACAGGGGCGACTGAAGCTTTCTTT.

The chain recombines TRBV7-2 with TRBJ1-2; D uncertain. The CDR3 sequence is 13 residues long. Germline CDR1 reads SGHTA; CDR2 reads FQGNSA. Trimming shortened V by 5 bases and J by 0 bases, and 7 bases separated the two germline ends. The DNA of the CDR3 is TGTGCCAGCAGCCCCCAGACTAACTATGGCTACACCTTC. This translates into CASSPQTNYGYTF.

The chain carries TRBV5-1 and TRBJ2-7, with 7 bases identical to TRBD1. V shed 4 bases and J 2 bases; nucleotides not matched to a gene: 3. Germline values: CDR1 SGHRS, CDR2 YFSETQ. The CDR3 length is 13 residues. The CDR3 region has the DNA TGCGCCAGCAGCAGGGGACAGCCCTACGAGCAGTACTTC. This sequence encodes CASSRGQPYEQYF. Variable domain in full (rest from reference TRBV5-1 and TRBJ2-7): KAGVTQTPRYLIKTRGQQVTLSCSPISGHRSVSWYQQTPGQGLQFLFEYFSETQRNKGNFPGRFSGRQFSNSRSEMNVSTLELGDSALYLCASSRGQPYEQYFGPGTRLTVT.

This clone is a singleton in its sample. V gene TRBV13 combines with J gene TRBJ1-2, with a weak D call TRBD1 (5 bases). The germline CDR1 and CDR2 sequences are PRHDT and FYEKMQ (reference sequence). This CDR3 has 14 residues. V was shortened by 0 bases and J by 4 bases, with 9 bases between the two germline ends. CDR3 in DNA: TGTGCCAGCAGCTTAGGCGTTAGGGGCTATGGCTACACCTTC. Its protein product is CASSLGVRGYGYTF.

The gene calls are TRBV6-1 and TRBJ1-3; no clear D gene. CDR1 MNHNS and CDR2 SASEGT come from the germline V gene. Deletions cut 8 bases from V and 0 bases from J, with 11 bases between. The CDR3 is made up of 14 amino acids. The chain's CDR3 is CASVSPGSGNTIYF. The DNA for the CDR3 is TGTGCCAGCGTAAGCCCAGGCTCTGGAAACACCATATATTTT.

V usage is TRBV9 and J usage is TRBJ2-7; 12 nucleotides line up with TRBD2. Germline lookup yields CDR1 SGDLS and CDR2 YYNGEE. The CDR3 totals 15 residues. V dropped 5 bases and J dropped 6; count of bases not matched to a gene: 9. DNA of the CDR3: TGTGCCAGCAGTGCGACGGGACTAGCGGGTTTCGAGCAGTACTTC. Amino acid sequence: CASSATGLAGFEQYF.

The chain joins TRBV4-1 to TRBJ2-3; 8 bases are shared with TRBD1. J lost 1 base, V lost 0 bases, and 6 bases had no gene match. This CDR3 region has 17 residues. Germline V gene lookup returns CDR1 MGHRA and CDR2 YSYEKL. The DNA for the CDR3 is TGCGCCAGCAGCCAAGAAGGACAGGGAGTCGGCACAGATACGCAGTATTTT. Translating it yields CASSQEGQGVGTDTQYF.

V gene TRBV2 combines with J gene TRBJ2-7, with D tentatively TRBD2 (5 bases). Deletions cut 6 bases from V and 0 bases from J, with 12 bases between. Looked up from germline, CDR1 is SNHLY and CDR2 is FYNNEI. CDR3 length equals 14 residues. As DNA, the CDR3 is TGTGCCAGCAGGGCGGACTGGAGCTCCTACGAGCAGTACTTC. Protein product: CASRADWSSYEQYF.

This chain connects TRBV19 to TRBJ2-7, with 9 bases matching TRBD1. The CDR3 loop spans 18 amino acids. CDR1 and CDR2 from the germline V gene are LNHDA and SQIVND (reference sequence). V was clipped by 6 bases and J by 0 bases; unmatched bases: 15. The CDR3 region has the DNA TGTGCCAGTAGACGACAGGGGGACTTCGGGACTGGCTCCTACGAGCAGTACTTC. Translation gives CASRRQGDFGTGSYEQYF.

V usage is TRBV7-6 and J usage is TRBJ2-5, with 7 bases identical to TRBD2. With 4 bases clipped from V and 4 bases from J, the junction kept 9 bases outside the gene matches. Per the germline V gene, CDR1 is SGHVS and CDR2 is FNYEAQ. CDR3 length: 15 amino acids. CDR3 amino acids: CASSSRPTSAETQYF. The CDR3 nucleotides read TGTGCCAGCAGCTCCCGGCCTACTAGCGCAGAGACCCAGTACTTC.

V usage is TRBV6-1 and J usage is TRBJ1-2; D may be TRBD1 (5 bases). This CDR3 is 14 amino acids long. The germline V gene has CDR1 MNHNS and CDR2 SASEGT. Trimming left V 6 bases short and J 7 bases short, with 18 bases between. The CDR3 here is CASSLTRDSGGYTF. The CDR3 DNA is TGTGCCAGCAGCCTCACTCGGGACTCTGGTGGCTACACCTTC.

The chain employs TRBV7-6 and TRBJ2-2; 12 bases agree with TRBD2. Germline loops: CDR1 SGHVS, CDR2 FNYEAQ. The CDR3 runs 19 residues. With V trimmed by 4 bases and J by 1 base, 10 bases remained unmatched. CDR3 amino acids: CASSSRTSGGHLNTGELFF. CDR3 sequence (DNA): TGTGCCAGCAGCTCCCGCACTAGCGGGGGGCACTTGAACACCGGGGAGCTGTTTTTT.

V gene TRBV29-1 combines with J gene TRBJ2-7; 9 bases are shared with TRBD1. With 6 bases clipped from V and 0 bases from J, the junction kept 12 bases outside the gene matches. Germline CDR1 and CDR2: SQVTM and ANQGSEA. The CDR3 is 16 amino acids. CDR3 DNA: TGCAGCGTCCGGGTTAGGGGGACAGGGAGCTCCTACGAGCAGTACTTC. The encoded protein is CSVRVRGTGSSYEQYF.

The genes are TRBV6-5 and TRBJ2-7, with 8 positions matching TRBD2. The V gene end was trimmed by 5 bases and the J gene end by 2 bases; junction bases not matched to a gene: 8. Germline V gene lookup returns CDR1 MNHEY and CDR2 SVGAGI. This CDR3 has 15 amino acids. This chain's CDR3 is CASSRVSGTAYEQYF. For the CDR3, the DNA is TGTGCCAGCAGTAGGGTTAGCGGGACCGCCTACGAGCAGTACTTC.

The chain joins TRBV20-1 to TRBJ1-2; D call uncertain. This CDR3 has 10 amino acids. Trimming left V 4 bases short and J 6 bases short, with 6 bases between. Per germline, CDR1 DFQATT and CDR2 SNEGSKA (reference sequence). The CDR3 spells CSATEDGYTF. DNA of the CDR3: TGCAGTGCTACTGAGGATGGCTACACCTTC.

This clone came up a few times. In nucleotides, the CDR3 is TGTGCCAGCAGTGAAGTCGTGGGGGGTACTCTCTACGAGCAGTACTTC. This translates into CASSEVVGGTLYEQYF. This rearrangement joins TRBV6-1 to TRBJ2-7, with D perhaps matching TRBD2 (6 bases). Germline V lookup: CDR1 MNHNS, CDR2 SASEGT. The CDR3 loop spans 16 amino acids. Between the trimmed V and J ends, which lost 1 base and 3 bases, there was a span of 16 bases.

A few counts support this clone. The rearrangement uses TRBV15 and TRBJ2-2, with D maybe TRBD2 (5 bases). CDR1 LNHNV and CDR2 YYDKDF come from the germline V gene (reference sequence). This CDR3 region has 16 residues. V was shortened by 1 base and J by 6 bases, with 15 bases between the two germline ends. This CDR3 reads CATSRGRAQRSGELFF. CDR3 sequence (DNA): TGTGCCACCAGCAGAGGGCGTGCACAGCGGTCCGGGGAGCTGTTTTTT.

The CDR3 region has the DNA TGCGCCAGCAGCCAACCCGACAGGGATACTGAAGCTTTCTTT. This sequence encodes CASSQPDRDTEAFF. The rearrangement links TRBV4-3 to TRBJ1-1; TRBD1 aligns across 7 bases. The J segment lost 5 bases and the V segment lost 2 bases, leaving 5 bases of the junction unmatched. Germline assignment: CDR1 LGHNA and CDR2 YSLEER. CDR3 length equals 14 residues.

The chain links TRBV7-2 to TRBJ1-4; D is perhaps TRBD1 (6 bases). Trimming took off 6 bases at V and 4 bases at J, with 15 bases between the two ends. The CDR3 consists of 15 residues. Germline V CDR1 and CDR2: SGHTA, FQGNSA. The CDR3: CASRRTGWGNEKLFF. In nucleotides, the CDR3 is TGTGCCAGCAGGCGTACAGGGTGGGGTAATGAAAAACTGTTTTTT.

This chain joins TRBV11-2 and TRBJ2-5; 9 nucleotides align to TRBD2. The CDR3 sequence is 14 residues long. Germline trimming cut 5 bases from V and 4 bases from J; bases unmatched to any gene: 5. Germline CDR1 is SGHAT and CDR2 is FQNNGV. CDR3 sequence reads: CASSRGRAGETQYF. The CDR3 DNA follows: TGTGCCAGCAGCCGCGGGAGGGCGGGAGAGACCCAGTACTTC.

This sequence joins TRBV7-9 and TRBJ1-3; D gene uncertain. CDR1 is SEHNR and CDR2 is FQNEAQ in the germline V gene (reference sequence). The CDR3 consists of 12 residues. V shed 6 bases and J shed 4 bases, with 7 bases lying between them. The CDR3 DNA sequence: TGTGCCAGCAGTGAGACAGGAAACACCATATATTTT. It translates to CASSETGNTIYF.

The rearrangement links TRBV7-6 to TRBJ2-3; 7 bases align to TRBD2. CDR1 and CDR2 from the germline V gene are SGHVS and FNYEAQ. CDR3 length equals 17 residues. V shed 5 bases, J shed 4 bases, and the junction held 15 bases outside the gene matches. The CDR3 DNA reads as TGTGCCAGCAGCGACTCCGTCGGGCGGGAGTCCGCAGATACGCAGTATTTT. It is translated as CASSDSVGRESADTQYF.

J is TRBJ2-5 and V is TRBV25-1; D uncertain. Germline CDR1 and CDR2: MGHDK and SYGVNS. Deletions cut 0 bases from V and 4 bases from J, with 9 bases between. CDR3 length: 14 residues. The CDR3 DNA sequence: TGTGCCAGCAGTGAATATGAAGCAGGAGAGACCCAGTACTTC. The encoded protein is CASSEYEAGETQYF. Together with reference TRBV25-1 and TRBJ2-5, the CDR3 gives the full variable domain: EADIYQTPRYLVIGTGKKITLECSQTMGHDKMYWYQQDPGMELHLIHYSYGVNSTEKGDLSSESTVSRIRTEHFPLTLESARPSHTSQYLCASSEYEAGETQYFGPGTRLLVL.

The chain employs TRBV5-8 and TRBJ1-6; TRBD1 might be the D (5 bases). CDR1 SGHTS and CDR2 YDEGEE come from the germline V gene. Trimming removed 3 bases from V and 4 bases from J, with 20 bases in between. The CDR3 sequence is 18 residues long. The CDR3 coding sequence is TGTGCCAGCAGCTCAAACCCTCGGGAGCAGGGTTATAATTCACCCCTCCACTTT. Residues: CASSSNPREQGYNSPLHF.

The rearrangement uses TRBV10-2 and TRBJ2-1, with TRBD2 matching over 8 bases. The CDR3 runs 15 residues. Germline CDR1 is WSHSY and CDR2 is SAAADI. Trimming cost V 5 bases and J 0 bases; bases outside gene matches: 3. The CDR3 reads CASSPSGGSYNEQFF. CDR3 sequence (DNA): TGCGCCAGCAGTCCCAGCGGGGGCTCCTACAATGAGCAGTTCTTC.

A single count supports this clone. This rearrangement joins TRBV5-1 to TRBJ2-7, with unresolved D. This CDR3 has 13 residues. V shed 2 bases and J shed 4 bases, with 10 bases lying between them. Germline CDR1 reads SGHRS; CDR2 reads YFSETQ. The CDR3 region has the DNA TGCGCCAGCAGCTTCAGGCCAGATTACGAGCAGTACTTC. Amino acids: CASSFRPDYEQYF.

Only a few counts were recorded for this clone. This chain links TRBV4-1 with TRBJ1-1; TRBD1 matches at 7 bases. The trim removed 4 bases at V and 4 bases at J, leaving 9 bases unmatched. This CDR3 contains 15 residues. The germline V gene encodes CDR1 MGHRA and CDR2 YSYEKL. CDR3 sequence (DNA): TGCGCCAGCAGCCCGTACAGGGGTTTTGGCACTGAAGCTTTCTTT. It encodes CASSPYRGFGTEAFF.

The chain is built from TRBV7-6 and TRBJ1-1; 9 bases line up with TRBD1. The V segment lost 2 bases and the J segment 5 bases; nucleotides outside the gene matches: 6. The CDR3 has 15 amino acids. The germline V gene encodes CDR1 SGHVS and CDR2 FNYEAQ. Here the CDR3 DNA reads TGTGCCAGCAGCTTAAGACAGGGGGGAACGACTGAAGCTTTCTTT. Amino acid sequence: CASSLRQGGTTEAFF. Variable domain in full (rest from reference TRBV7-6 and TRBJ1-1): GAGVSQSPRYKVTKRGQDVALRCDPISGHVSLYWYRQALGQGPEFLTYFNYEAQQDKSGLPNDRFSAERPEGSISTLTIQRTEQRDSAMYRCASSLRQGGTTEAFFGQGTRLTVV.

The genes are TRBV6-1 and TRBJ2-2; TRBD2 might be the D (5 bases). V lost 3 bases and J lost 3, with 11 bases in between. This CDR3 contains 15 residues. Germline CDR1 is MNHNS and CDR2 is SASEGT. CDR3 nucleotides: TGTGCCAGCAGTGAGGTGGGAGCTCACACCGGGGAGCTGTTTTTT. Residues: CASSEVGAHTGELFF.